Listed below are T cell receptor beta chains from one sample, sequenced in a study of OX40 agonist ivuxolimab in advanced cancers. TCRdb's table, derived via immunoSEQ multiplex PCR, lists solely in-frame clones and lacks some. Altogether approximately 11,000 clones are present, over 70% being singletons, with the ten largest covering roughly 15%. Source: CD4+ or CD8+ T cells sorted from blood, taken in a trial of the OX40 agonist ivuxolimab. All receptors derive from an adult with an advanced solid tumor such as melanoma, head and neck, liver or kidney cancer. CDR3s include the opening cysteine and the closing phenylalanine or tryptophan. A D gene is named only where the DNA matches it firmly. For some rows the clone size is stated as once, few or many, or as a class when expanded; others skip it.

V,size,D,J,DNA,CDR3
TRBV9,NA,NA,TRBJ1-1,TGTGCCAGCAGCTTTGGGATGGGGGACACTGAAGCTTTCTTT,CASSFGMGDTEAFF
TRBV2,NA,NA,TRBJ1-1,TGTGCCAGCAGTGAATCGGGGATGAACACTGAAGCTTTCTTT,CASSESGMNTEAFF
TRBV6-1,NA,NA,TRBJ1-1,TGTGCCAGCAACCGAGAGACGCGGAACACTGAAGCTTTCTTT,CASNRETRNTEAFF
TRBV6-1,NA,NA,TRBJ1-1,TGTGCCAGCAGGGGAGGACAGAGAAACACTGAAGCTTTCTTT,CASRGGQRNTEAFF
TRBV27,NA,NA,TRBJ1-2,TGTGCCAGCAGCCCTTTCACCGGGAACTATGGCTACACCTTC,CASSPFTGNYGYTF
TRBV4-1,once,NA,TRBJ2-2,TGCGCCAGCAGCCAAGTCGGGAGCACCGGGGAGCTGTTTTTT,CASSQVGSTGELFF
TRBV4-1,NA,TRBD2,TRBJ2-7,TGCGCCAGCAGCCAAGTCGTGACTAGCGGGGGAACCTACGAGCAGTACTTC,CASSQVVTSGGTYEQYF
TRBV27,NA,NA,TRBJ2-5,TGTGCCAGCAGAAACCCCTCAGGGGAGACCCAGTACTTC,CASRNPSGETQYF
TRBV10-2,NA,TRBD2,TRBJ2-1,TGCGCCAGCACCCTATCAGCGGGGGGGCAAAATGAGCAGTTCTTC,CASTLSAGGQNEQFF
TRBV27,NA,NA,TRBJ1-2,TGTGCCAGCAGTGCCTCAGGGTATGGCTACACCTTC,CASSASGYGYTF
TRBV5-1,NA,NA,TRBJ2-7,TGCGCCAGCAGGATATCGGGTGGCGAGCAGTACTTC,CASRISGGEQYF
TRBV5-5,NA,NA,TRBJ1-2,TGTGCCAGCAGCTCCTACAACGACGACGGCTTCCCGGCGGGCTACACCTTC,CASSSYNDDGFPAGYTF
TRBV5-1,once,NA,TRBJ1-2,TGCGCCAGCAGCGTAGGGGGGGAGCGCTCCGTCTGGGGCTACACCTTC,CASSVGGERSVWGYTF
TRBV4-2,NA,TRBD2,TRBJ2-3,TGTGCCAGCAGCCAAGAACTACTAGCGGGGGTGCGCACAGATACGCAGTATTTT,CASSQELLAGVRTDTQYF
TRBV29-1,few,NA,TRBJ1-3,TGCAGCGTTGAAGATCCCCAGGAGCCGACTGGAAACACCATATATTTT,CSVEDPQEPTGNTIYF
TRBV27,NA,NA,TRBJ2-1,TGTGCCAGCAGCGTATGGGGGGCCCACAATGAGCAGTTCTTC,CASSVWGAHNEQFF
TRBV11-2,once,NA,TRBJ2-7,TGTGCCAGCAGCTTAGGGGGGGGGCCCAGTCGTTTC,CASSLGGGPSRF
TRBV7-9,NA,NA,TRBJ2-1,TGTGCCAGCAGCTTAGCCCAGCGGAACAATGAGCAGTTCTTC,CASSLAQRNNEQFF
TRBV5-5,NA,NA,TRBJ2-7,TGTGCCAGCAGCTTTAGTGGTACCCTATACGAGCAGTACTTC,CASSFSGTLYEQYF
TRBV9,NA,TRBD2,TRBJ2-1,TGTGCCAGCAGCGTTGGGACTAGCGGGGTTTACAATGAGCAGTTCTTC,CASSVGTSGVYNEQFF
TRBV4-1,NA,NA,TRBJ2-3,TGCGCCAGCAGCCAGGGTAGTAACACAGATACGCAGTATTTT,CASSQGSNTDTQYF
TRBV2,NA,NA,TRBJ2-7,TGTGCCAGCTTGGACAGAACTTACGAGCAGTACTTC,CASLDRTYEQYF
TRBV5-1,NA,NA,TRBJ2-7,TGCGCCAGCAGCCCAGAGACCTACGAGCAGTACTTC,CASSPETYEQYF
TRBV27,NA,TRBD1,TRBJ1-1,TGTGCCAGCAGTTCCCGGCCAGGGGGGACTGAAGCTTTCTTT,CASSSRPGGTEAFF
TRBV2,NA,TRBD2,TRBJ2-1,TGTGCCAGCAGTGACGTCGGGGGGGCCTGGAATGAGCAGTTCTTC,CASSDVGGAWNEQFF
TRBV30,NA,TRBD1,TRBJ2-7,TGTGCCTTCCAAGACAGGGTCTACGAGCAGTACTTC,CAFQDRVYEQYF
TRBV5-6,NA,TRBD2,TRBJ2-7,TGTGCCAGCAGCCCTCCGGTTAGCGGGGGGGTTATTTACGAGCAGTACTTC,CASSPPVSGGVIYEQYF
TRBV6-1,NA,NA,TRBJ2-1,TGTGCCAGCAGTGTAGGGGCGGACTCCTACAATGAGCAGTTCTTC,CASSVGADSYNEQFF
TRBV4-1,NA,TRBD2,TRBJ2-1,TGCGCCAGCAGCCAGGCTAGCGGGGGTTACAATGAGCAGTTCTTC,CASSQASGGYNEQFF
TRBV13,once,NA,TRBJ1-3,TGTGCCAGCAGCTCGCGAGAGGAACCTGGAAACACCATATATTTT,CASSSREEPGNTIYF
TRBV27,once,NA,TRBJ1-2,TGTGCCAGCAGTTTAGCCTTCGGGGACAACTATGGCTACACCTTC,CASSLAFGDNYGYTF
TRBV7-9,NA,TRBD1,TRBJ1-4,TGTGCCAGCAGCTTTAGACAGGGGGTTTATGAAAAACTGTTTTTT,CASSFRQGVYEKLFF
TRBV7-9,NA,TRBD1,TRBJ1-2,TGTGCCAGCAGTCTTACAGGGGGCTTTGAGGACTATGGCTACACCTTC,CASSLTGGFEDYGYTF
TRBV4-1,NA,NA,TRBJ2-7,TGCGCCAGCAGCCAAGATTCGGGACTTATCGGGGGAAAGTACGAGCAGTACTTC,CASSQDSGLIGGKYEQYF
TRBV19,NA,NA,TRBJ2-2,TGTGCCAGTAGGGCCGGGGAGCTGTTTTTT,CASRAGELFF
TRBV6-4,few,TRBD1,TRBJ1-5,TGTGCCAGCAGTTACTCAGGACAGGGCAGCAATCAGCCCCAGCATTTT,CASSYSGQGSNQPQHF
TRBV21-1,NA,NA,TRBJ2-5,TGTGCCAGCAGCAAAGTGGTGGGAGGGCCGAAAGAGACCCAGTACTTC,CASSKVVGGPKETQYF
TRBV4-1,NA,TRBD2,TRBJ2-1,TGCGCCAGCAGCCCACGACCTCAGACTAGCGTCTACAATGAGCAGTTCTTC,CASSPRPQTSVYNEQFF
TRBV11-3,NA,TRBD1,TRBJ2-7,TGTGCCAGCAGTCCTCGACAGGGCTACGAGCAGTACTTC,CASSPRQGYEQYF
TRBV5-8,NA,NA,TRBJ1-1,TGTGCCAGCAGCTTGGGGGGTCACGCTGAAGCTTTCTTT,CASSLGGHAEAFF
TRBV29-1,few,NA,TRBJ2-3,TGCAGCGTTGATGCCATGGCGGGCCACCCTCCGGATACGCAGTATTTT,CSVDAMAGHPPDTQYF
TRBV9,NA,NA,TRBJ2-3,TGTGCCAGCAGCGAGGGACGTAGGGTCCAACCAAGCACAGATACGCAGTATTTT,CASSEGRRVQPSTDTQYF
TRBV2,few,NA,TRBJ1-1,TGTGCCCAGGGGAGGGACACTGAAGCTTTCTTT,CAQGRDTEAFF
TRBV2,NA,TRBD2,TRBJ2-3,TGTGCCAGCAGCGCCGGGACTAAAGTGTATTTT,CASSAGTKVYF
TRBV2,NA,TRBD1,TRBJ1-6,TGTGCCAGTTGGGACAGGGTGAATTCACCCCTCCACTTT,CASWDRVNSPLHF